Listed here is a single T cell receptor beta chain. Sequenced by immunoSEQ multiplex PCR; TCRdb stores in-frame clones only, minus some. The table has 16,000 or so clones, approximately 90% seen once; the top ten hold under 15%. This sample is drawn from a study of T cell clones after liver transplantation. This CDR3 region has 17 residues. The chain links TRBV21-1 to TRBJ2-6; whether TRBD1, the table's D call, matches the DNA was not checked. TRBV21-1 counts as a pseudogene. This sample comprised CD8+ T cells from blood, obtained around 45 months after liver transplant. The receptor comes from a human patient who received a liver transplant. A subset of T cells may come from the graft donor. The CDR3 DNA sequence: TGTGCCAGCAAAGTGGGCAGGGTGCTGGCTGGGGCCAACGTCCTGACTTTC. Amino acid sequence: CASKVGRVLAGANVLTF.